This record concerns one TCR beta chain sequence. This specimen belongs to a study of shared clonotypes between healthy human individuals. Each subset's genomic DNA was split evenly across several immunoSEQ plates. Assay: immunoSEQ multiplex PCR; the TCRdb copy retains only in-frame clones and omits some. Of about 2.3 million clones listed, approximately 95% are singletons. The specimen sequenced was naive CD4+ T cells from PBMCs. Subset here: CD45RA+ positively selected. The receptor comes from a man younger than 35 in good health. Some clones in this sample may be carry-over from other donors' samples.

The DNA of the CDR3 is TGTGCCAGCATGGAGCGGTACAATGAGCAGTTCTTC. It translates to CASMERYNEQFF. The rearrangement joins TRBV27 to TRBJ2-1, with D tentatively TRBD2 (5 bases). Germline CDR1 is MNHEY and CDR2 is SMNVEV (reference sequence). This CDR3 is built from 12 residues. Trimming pared 7 bases from V and 4 bases from J, leaving 8 bases between.